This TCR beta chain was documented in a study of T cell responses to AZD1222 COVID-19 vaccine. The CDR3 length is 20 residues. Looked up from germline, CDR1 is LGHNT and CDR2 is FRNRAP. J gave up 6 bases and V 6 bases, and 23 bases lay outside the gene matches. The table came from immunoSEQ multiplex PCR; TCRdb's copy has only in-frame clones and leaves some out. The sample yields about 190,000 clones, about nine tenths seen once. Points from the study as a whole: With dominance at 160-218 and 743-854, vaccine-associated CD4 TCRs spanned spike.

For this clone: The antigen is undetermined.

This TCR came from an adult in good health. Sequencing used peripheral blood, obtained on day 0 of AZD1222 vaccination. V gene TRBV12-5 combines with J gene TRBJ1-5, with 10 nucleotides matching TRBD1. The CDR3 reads CASGVLGPGQGPEVGQPQHF. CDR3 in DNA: TGTGCTAGTGGGGTTCTCGGACCGGGACAGGGGCCCGAGGTGGGTCAGCCCCAGCATTTT.